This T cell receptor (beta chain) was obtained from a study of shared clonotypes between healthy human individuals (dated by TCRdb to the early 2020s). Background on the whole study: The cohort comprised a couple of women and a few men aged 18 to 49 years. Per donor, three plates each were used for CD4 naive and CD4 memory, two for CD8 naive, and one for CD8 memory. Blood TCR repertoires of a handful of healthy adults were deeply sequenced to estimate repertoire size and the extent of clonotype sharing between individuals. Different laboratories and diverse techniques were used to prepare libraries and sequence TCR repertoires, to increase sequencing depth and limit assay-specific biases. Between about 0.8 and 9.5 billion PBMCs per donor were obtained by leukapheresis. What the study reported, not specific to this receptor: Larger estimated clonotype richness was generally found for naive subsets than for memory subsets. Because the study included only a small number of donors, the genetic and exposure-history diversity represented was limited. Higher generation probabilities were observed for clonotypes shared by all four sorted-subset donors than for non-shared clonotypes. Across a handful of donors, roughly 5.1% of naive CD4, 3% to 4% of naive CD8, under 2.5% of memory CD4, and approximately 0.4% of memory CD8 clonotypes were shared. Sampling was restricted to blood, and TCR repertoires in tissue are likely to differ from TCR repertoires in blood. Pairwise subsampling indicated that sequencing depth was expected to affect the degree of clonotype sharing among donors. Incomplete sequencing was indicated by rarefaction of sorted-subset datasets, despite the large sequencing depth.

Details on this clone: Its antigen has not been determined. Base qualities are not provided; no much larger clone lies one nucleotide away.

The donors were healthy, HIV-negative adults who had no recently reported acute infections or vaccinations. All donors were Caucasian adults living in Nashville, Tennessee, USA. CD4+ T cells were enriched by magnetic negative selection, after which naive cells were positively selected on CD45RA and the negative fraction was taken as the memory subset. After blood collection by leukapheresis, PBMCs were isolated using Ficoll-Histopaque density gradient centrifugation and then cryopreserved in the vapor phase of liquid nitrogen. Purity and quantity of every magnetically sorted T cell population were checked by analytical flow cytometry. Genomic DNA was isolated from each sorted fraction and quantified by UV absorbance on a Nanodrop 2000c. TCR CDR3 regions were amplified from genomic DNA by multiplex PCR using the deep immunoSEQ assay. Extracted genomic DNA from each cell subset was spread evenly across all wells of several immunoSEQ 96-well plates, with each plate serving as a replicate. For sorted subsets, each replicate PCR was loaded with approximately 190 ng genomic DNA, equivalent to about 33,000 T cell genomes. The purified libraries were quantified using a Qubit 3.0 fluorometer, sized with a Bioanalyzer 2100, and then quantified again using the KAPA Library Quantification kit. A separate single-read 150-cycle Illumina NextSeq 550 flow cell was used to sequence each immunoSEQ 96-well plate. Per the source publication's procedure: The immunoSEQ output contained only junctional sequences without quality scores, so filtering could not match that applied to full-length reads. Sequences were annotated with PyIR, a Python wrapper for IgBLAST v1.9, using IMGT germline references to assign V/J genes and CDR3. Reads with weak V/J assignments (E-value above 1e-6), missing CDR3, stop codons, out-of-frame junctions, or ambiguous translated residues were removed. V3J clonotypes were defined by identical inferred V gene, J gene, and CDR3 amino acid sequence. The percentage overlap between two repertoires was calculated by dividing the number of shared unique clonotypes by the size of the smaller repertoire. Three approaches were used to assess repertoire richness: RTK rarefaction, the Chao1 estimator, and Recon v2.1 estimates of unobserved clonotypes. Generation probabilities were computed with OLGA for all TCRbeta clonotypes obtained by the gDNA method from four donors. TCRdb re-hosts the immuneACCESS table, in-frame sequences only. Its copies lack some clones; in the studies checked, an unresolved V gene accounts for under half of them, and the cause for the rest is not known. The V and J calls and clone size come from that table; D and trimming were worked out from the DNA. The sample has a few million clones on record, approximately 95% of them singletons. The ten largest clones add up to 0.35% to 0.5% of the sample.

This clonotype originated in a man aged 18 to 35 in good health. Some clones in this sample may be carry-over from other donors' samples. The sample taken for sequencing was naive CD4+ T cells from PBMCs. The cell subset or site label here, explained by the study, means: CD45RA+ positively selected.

Here the CDR3 is given as CASSLAAMGGTRDEQFF. The DNA reads as follows: TGTGCCAGCAGCTTAGCAGCAATGGGAGGAACGCGGGATGAGCAGTTCTTC. The rearrangement joined TRBV7-2 to TRBJ2-1, and perhaps TRBD2 as D gene, on 6 matching bases. Cut back by 0 bases and 8 bases, the V and J ends lie 20 bases apart. From the germline V gene, CDR1 is SGHTA and CDR2 is FQGNSA. Inclusive of the bounding cysteine and phenylalanine, the CDR3 is 17 residues long. Kept here is only the CDR3 DNA, which spans 51 bases and is read in frame from base 1.